The sequence of this T cell receptor beta chain was determined in a study of blood T cell repertoires in COVID-19. Repertoires were generated with immunoSEQ multiplex PCR, while TCRdb's copy carries only in-frame clones and drops some. The data contain about 200,000 clones, approximately 90% of them singletons. Between the trimmed V and J ends, which lost 4 bases and 1 base, there was a span of 14 bases. The CDR3 extends over 16 amino acids. The V gene's germline CDR1 is SGHAT and CDR2 FQNNGV. Patients of the Seattle cohort, enrolled during active infection, were followed longitudinally. Sequenced: peripheral blood. The sequence was obtained from a middle-aged man with COVID-19, enrolled during active disease. This chain links TRBV11-2 with TRBJ2-4, with no clear D. The CDR3 protein is CASSSRISKAKNIQYF. Here the CDR3 DNA reads TGTGCCAGCAGCTCCAGGATTTCTAAGGCCAAAAACATTCAGTACTTC.